The 32 T cell receptor beta chains presented below share a single source sample, sequenced in a study of T cell changes during pregnancy in multiple sclerosis. Clones were sequenced by immunoSEQ multiplex PCR, and TCRdb holds only the in-frame ones, with some missing. The data contain 75,000 to 95,000 clones, around 92% of them singletons. Here the sequenced sample was peripheral blood, taken in the first trimester of pregnancy. These receptors came from a female donor in good health, enrolled as a control in a pregnancy study.

This sequence joins TRBV19 and TRBJ1-6, with 7 bases identical to TRBD1. This CDR3 has 13 amino acids. V lost 9 bases and J lost 3; bases outside the gene matches: 2. Germline V CDR1 and CDR2: LNHDA, SQIVND (reference sequence). In nucleotides, the CDR3 is TGTGCCAGCGGACAGGTCTATAATTCACCCCTCCACTTT. The encoded protein is CASGQVYNSPLHF.

This chain joins TRBV27 and TRBJ1-2; TRBD1 agrees at 7 bases. The germline V gene encodes CDR1 MNHEY and CDR2 SMNVEV (reference sequence). The CDR3 loop spans 15 amino acids. The V segment lost 6 bases and the J segment 3 bases; nucleotides outside the gene matches: 10. CDR3 protein: CASRVVGQAHYGYTF. In nucleotides, the CDR3 is TGTGCCAGCAGGGTAGTTGGACAGGCACACTATGGCTACACCTTC.

The chain uses TRBV5-1 and TRBJ2-1; 10 bases match TRBD2. Germline CDR1 and CDR2: SGHRS and YFSETQ. The CDR3 has 15 residues. V lost 4 bases, J lost 2 bases, and 3 bases stayed unmatched. The CDR3 spells CASSGTSGTYNEQFF. In nucleotides, the CDR3 is TGCGCCAGCAGCGGCACTAGCGGGACCTACAATGAGCAGTTCTTC.

This clone was detected once. The rearrangement links TRBV9 to TRBJ2-3, with 9 bases fitting TRBD2. The junction had 5 bases not matched to a gene; V was cut back by 3 bases and J by 0 bases. The germline gives CDR1 SGDLS, CDR2 YYNGEE. The CDR3 loop spans 16 amino acids. In DNA, the CDR3 is TGTGCCAGCAGCGCCAGACTAGCGGCGAGCACAGATACGCAGTATTTT. Translated: CASSARLAASTDTQYF.

The rearrangement joins TRBV11-3 to TRBJ2-1, with D unresolved. Trimming left V 3 bases short and J 1 base short, with 4 bases between. The CDR3 extends over 13 amino acids. Germline CDR1 and CDR2: SGHNT and YENEEA. The CDR3 is CASSFQSYNEQFF. CDR3 bases: TGTGCCAGCAGCTTTCAGTCCTACAATGAGCAGTTCTTC.

Written as DNA, the CDR3 is TGTGCCTGGGGGGACAGCTCCTATAATTCACCCCTCCACTTT. Its translation is CAWGDSSYNSPLHF. The rearrangement uses TRBV30 and TRBJ1-6, with 7 bases that match TRBD1. Germline CDR1 GTSNPN, CDR2 SVGIG (reference sequence). The V and J ends lost 5 bases and 0 bases, in that order; junction bases with no gene match: 1. The CDR3 spans 14 residues.

J is TRBJ1-5 and V is TRBV19, with D possibly TRBD1 on 6 matching bases. Trimming cost V 4 bases and J 4 bases, with 20 bases left between them. Per germline, CDR1 LNHDA and CDR2 SQIVND (reference sequence). The CDR3 has 17 residues. The CDR3 here is CASSTHLLGQFNQPQHF. CDR3 coding DNA: TGTGCCAGTAGTACCCACCTCCTCGGACAGTTTAATCAGCCCCAGCATTTT.

The chain uses TRBV6-1 and TRBJ1-1; weak D call: TRBD1 (6 bases). Trimming shortened V by 4 bases and J by 4 bases, and 13 bases separated the two germline ends. Germline V CDR1 and CDR2: MNHNS, SASEGT. This CDR3 is built from 14 residues. CDR3 protein: CASSVTGLSTEAFF. For the CDR3, the DNA is TGTGCCAGCAGTGTGACAGGTTTGAGCACTGAAGCTTTCTTT.

This clone has a single count. The rearrangement joins TRBV9 to TRBJ2-3; 13 nucleotides agree with TRBD2. The CDR3 totals 15 residues. The germline gives CDR1 SGDLS, CDR2 YYNGEE. Trimming cost V 7 bases and J 0 bases; bases outside gene matches: 2. CDR3 protein: CASGGLAGSTDTQYF. In DNA form, the CDR3 reads TGTGCCAGCGGGGGACTAGCGGGGAGCACAGATACGCAGTATTTT.

The chain carries TRBV7-9 and TRBJ2-2; 10 nucleotides match TRBD1. The CDR3 runs to 15 residues. CDR1 and CDR2 (germline): SEHNR, FQNEAQ (reference sequence). With V trimmed by 5 bases and J by 4 bases, 4 bases remained unmatched. CDR3 residues: CASSTRTGGTGELFF. In DNA, the CDR3 is TGTGCCAGCAGCACCCGGACAGGGGGCACCGGGGAGCTGTTTTTT.

In this sample, this clone turned up a few times. V gene TRBV19 combines with J gene TRBJ1-4, with 7 bases lining up with TRBD1. This CDR3 is built from 16 residues. CDR1 LNHDA and CDR2 SQIVND come from the germline V gene (reference sequence). After removal of 3 bases from V and 6 bases from J, the junction contained 10 bases not matched to a gene. The CDR3 DNA follows: TGTGCCAGTAGTATGCGAAGGGGGCAGCGGGATGAAAAACTGTTTTTT. Residues: CASSMRRGQRDEKLFF.

This chain connects TRBV5-6 to TRBJ2-1, with unresolved D. CDR1 and CDR2 (germline): SGHDT, YYEEEE. V lost 6 bases and J lost 7, with 5 bases in between. The CDR3 is 10 residues long. CDR3 protein: CASIGNEQFF. As DNA, the CDR3 is TGTGCCAGCATCGGGAATGAGCAGTTCTTC.

The chain has TRBV30 and TRBJ2-1, with 9 bases lining up with TRBD2. Germline CDR1 GTSNPN, CDR2 SVGIG (reference sequence). Trimming cost V 3 bases and J 4 bases; bases outside gene matches: 10. The length of the CDR3 is 16 residues. The CDR3 DNA follows: TGTGCCTGGAGCGCTAGCGGGACTAGAGGTTACAATGAGCAGTTCTTC. Protein product: CAWSASGTRGYNEQFF.

The chain carries TRBV1 and TRBJ2-7; the table's TRBD2 call for D was not verified on the DNA. TRBV1 is given as a pseudogene. The length of the CDR3 is 14 residues. CDR3 DNA sequence: TGCACCAGCAGCCAGGGACTAGCGTGCTACGAGCAGTACTTC. Protein sequence: CTSSQGLACYEQYF.

The rearrangement joins TRBV19 to TRBJ2-1; 10 bases are a match to TRBD2. J was trimmed by 6 bases and V by 4 bases; bases with no gene match: 3. The CDR3 contains 14 residues. The germline CDR1 and CDR2 sequences are LNHDA and SQIVND (reference sequence). CDR3 sequence reads: CASSTSGGGNEQFF. The CDR3 bases are TGTGCCAGTAGTACAAGCGGGGGGGGCAATGAGCAGTTCTTC.

Only one count was recorded for this clone. The chain links TRBV2 to TRBJ1-5, with D perhaps TRBD1 (6 bases). CDR3 length: 13 amino acids. Per the germline V gene, CDR1 is SNHLY and CDR2 is FYNNEI. Trimming left V 7 bases short and J 7 bases short, with 14 bases between. The CDR3 region has the DNA TGTGCCAGCATTGGCGGGGGCGGGCAGCCCCAGCATTTT. Amino acid sequence: CASIGGGGQPQHF.

The J gene is TRBJ2-2, the V gene TRBV10-2, with 8 positions matching TRBD2. Germline values: CDR1 WSHSY, CDR2 SAAADI. This CDR3 is 16 amino acids long. V dropped 0 bases and J dropped 5; count of bases not matched to a gene: 5. The CDR3 coding sequence is TGCGCCAGCAGTGAGTCAACTAGCGGTCGAACCGGGGAGCTGTTTTTT. This gives the protein CASSESTSGRTGELFF.

This clone has just a few counts. V and J are TRBV10-3 and TRBJ2-7; D gene ambiguous. This CDR3 has 12 amino acids. Trimming took 3 bases from V and 7 from J, leaving 10 bases between them. Germline V CDR1 and CDR2: ENHRY, SYGVKD. CDR3 amino acids: CAISDDVREQYF. For the CDR3, the DNA is TGTGCCATCAGTGACGACGTGAGGGAGCAGTACTTC.

This sequence joins TRBV11-2 and TRBJ2-2, with 13 bases lining up with TRBD2. Germline V gene sequence: CDR1 SGHAT, CDR2 FQNNGV. Losses at the gene ends were 5 bases for V and 3 bases for J; bases not matched to a gene: 6. The CDR3 runs to 17 residues. The DNA for the CDR3 is TGTGCCAGCAGCCCCGGACTAGCGGGGGCCGACACCGGGGAGCTGTTTTTT. This gives the protein CASSPGLAGADTGELFF.

The chain recombines TRBV5-1 with TRBJ2-3; the match to TRBD2 covers 10 bases. CDR1 is SGHRS and CDR2 is YFSETQ in the germline V gene. The V gene end was trimmed by 6 bases and the J gene end by 0 bases; junction bases not matched to a gene: 1. The CDR3 length is 14 residues. The CDR3 sequence is CASKREGSTDTQYF. The CDR3 DNA reads TGCGCCAGCAAGCGGGAGGGTAGCACAGATACGCAGTATTTT.

V is TRBV27 and J is TRBJ1-6, with 10 bases lining up with TRBD1. Germline-derived CDR1 and CDR2 are MNHEY and SMNVEV (reference sequence). The CDR3 contains 17 residues. The ends lost 6 bases at V and 5 bases at J; junction bases unmatched: 10. The CDR3 bases are TGTGCCAGCAGCCGACGCTCCGGGACAGGGGATAATTCACCCCTCCACTTT. Its translation: CASSRRSGTGDNSPLHF.

This clone was observed a few times. V usage is TRBV19 and J usage is TRBJ1-2, with 7 bases matching TRBD1. CDR1 is LNHDA, CDR2 SQIVND, per germline (reference sequence). This CDR3 comprises 13 residues. V lost 6 bases to trimming and J lost 5 bases; unmatched junction nucleotides: 6. The CDR3: CASSIDREYGYTF. CDR3 sequence (DNA): TGTGCCAGTAGCATCGACAGGGAGTATGGCTACACCTTC.

The genes are TRBV28 and TRBJ1-2; D uncertain. CDR1 is MDHEN and CDR2 is SYDVKM in the germline V gene. The V and J ends lost 2 bases and 0 bases respectively, with 10 bases between them. The CDR3 has 15 amino acids. CDR3 DNA: TGTGCCAGCAGTTTAGAGGGCAGGCCTAACTATGGCTACACCTTC. Amino acid sequence: CASSLEGRPNYGYTF.

This clone was counted a single time. The chain uses TRBV28 and TRBJ2-2, with 7 positions matching TRBD2. Germline-derived CDR1 and CDR2 are MDHEN and SYDVKM. This CDR3 has 14 amino acids. V trimming: 3 bases; J trimming: 5 bases; junction bases outside the gene matches: 3. The DNA for the CDR3 is TGTGCCAGCAGTTTTTGGCGGGAGACCGGGGAGCTGTTTTTT. Protein: CASSFWRETGELFF.

The V and J genes are TRBV7-2 and TRBJ2-7, with unresolved D. Germline-derived CDR1 and CDR2 are SGHTA and FQGNSA. V was shortened by 5 bases and J by 1 base, with 6 bases between the two germline ends. CDR3 length: 12 amino acids. The CDR3 bases are TGTGCCAGCAGCCTTAGATCCTACGAGCAGTACTTC. Its protein is CASSLRSYEQYF. Complete variable domain (other parts from reference TRBV7-2 and TRBJ2-7): GAGVSQSPSNKVTEKGKDVELRCDPISGHTALYWYRQSLGQGLEFLIYFQGNSAPDKSGLPSDRFSAERTGGSVSTLTIQRTQQEDSAVYLCASSLRSYEQYFGPGTRLTVT.

This clone was observed a single time. V usage is TRBV19 and J usage is TRBJ1-4; D unresolved. Germline CDR1 LNHDA, CDR2 SQIVND (reference sequence). V dropped 7 bases and J dropped 6 bases, with 21 bases sitting between them. The CDR3 has 16 amino acids. The CDR3 DNA follows: TGTGCCAGTAAAGGCCTCATGTCAGAGGGAGATGAAAAACTGTTTTTT. This translates into CASKGLMSEGDEKLFF.

The gene calls are TRBV5-6 and TRBJ1-2; 8 nucleotides match TRBD1. Looked up from germline, CDR1 is SGHDT and CDR2 is YYEEEE. The trim removed 6 bases at V and 4 bases at J, leaving 5 bases unmatched. The CDR3 is 13 residues long. This CDR3 reads CASNPGQGYGYTF. CDR3 coding DNA: TGTGCCAGCAACCCTGGACAGGGCTATGGCTACACCTTC.

The chain has TRBV28 and TRBJ1-6; D unresolved. Deletions cut 10 bases from V and 5 bases from J, with 12 bases between. The CDR3 length is 13 residues. CDR1 is MDHEN, CDR2 SYDVKM, per germline. The CDR3 spells CATSRVDNSPLHF. The CDR3 DNA is TGTGCCACCTCGCGGGTTGATAATTCACCCCTCCACTTT.

This chain uses TRBV2 with TRBJ1-2; a possible D gene is TRBD1 (6 bases). The V and J ends lost 4 bases and 5 bases respectively, with 11 bases between them. CDR1 is SNHLY, CDR2 FYNNEI, per germline. The CDR3 spans 13 residues. The CDR3 protein is CASSVGGSYGYTF. CDR3 sequence (DNA): TGTGCCAGCAGTGTAGGGGGTAGTTATGGCTACACCTTC.

The chain links TRBV7-2 to TRBJ1-3; 10 nucleotides agree with TRBD1. The junction had 4 bases not matched to a gene; V was cut back by 5 bases and J by 0 bases. Per germline, CDR1 SGHTA and CDR2 FQGNSA. This CDR3 spans 16 amino acids. The CDR3 DNA reads TGTGCCAGCAGCAGGACAGGGGGGAACTCTGGAAACACCATATATTTT. It codes for CASSRTGGNSGNTIYF.

V and J are TRBV18 and TRBJ2-7, with 8 bases identical to TRBD2. J was trimmed by 5 bases and V by 3 bases; bases with no gene match: 6. CDR1 is KGHSH, CDR2 LQKENI, per germline. CDR3 length equals 14 residues. CDR3 region: CASSPRGGSDEQYF. The DNA for the CDR3 is TGTGCCAGCTCACCCCGGGGGGGGTCCGACGAGCAGTACTTC.

This clone occurred once. This sequence joins TRBV29-1 and TRBJ2-3; 8 bases fit TRBD2. CDR1 is SQVTM and CDR2 is ANQGSEA in the germline V gene. The CDR3 spans 13 residues. Germline trimming cut 7 bases from V and 2 bases from J; bases unmatched to any gene: 5. DNA for the CDR3: TGCAGCGCCGGGGGGGGAGCCACAGATACGCAGTATTTT. Its protein is CSAGGGATDTQYF.